The entry that follows covers one T cell receptor beta chain sequence. Germline CDR1 reads MNHNS; CDR2 reads SASEGT. Deletions cut 2 bases from V and 2 bases from J, with 12 bases between. The CDR3 is made up of 15 amino acids. This sample was included in a study of shared clonotypes between healthy human individuals. The authors distributed each subset's genomic DNA evenly over several immunoSEQ plates. Profiled with immunoSEQ multiplex PCR; TCRdb holds only in-frame clones, not every one. The sample lists about 580,000 clones; nearly 98% were seen once. CD8 cells regarded as naive lacked CD45RO, were positively chosen for CCR7, and omitted terminally differentiated effector memory CD45RA+ cells.

Sequencing used naive CD8+ T cells sorted from blood. This chain connects TRBV6-1 to TRBJ2-5; unclear D gene. This sequence was found in a man aged 30 to 45 in good health. The CDR3 sequence is CASSEHPMQQETQYF. The CDR3 DNA follows: TGTGCCAGCAGTGAACACCCCATGCAGCAAGAGACCCAGTACTTC.